A selection of T cell receptor beta chains follows, all from one sample in a study of beta chain features in type 1 diabetes. TCRdb keeps only in-frame clones here, not all; method: immunoSEQ multiplex PCR. The sample shows 200,000 to 250,000 clones, more than 11% of them seen only once. Sequencing used naive CD4+ T cells from blood. These receptors were taken from a man aged 25 to 45 with type 1 diabetes. Each CDR3 is given with its conserved first and last residue. Fields, in order: J gene, V gene, D gene, clone size, CDR3 protein, CDR3 DNA. A D gene is named only where the DNA matches it firmly. Clone size is given for some rows only: seen once, a few or many times, or a class if the clone is expanded.

TRBJ1-1	TRBV6-1	.	few	CASSEGSLQAFF	TGTGCCAGCAGTGAAGGAAGCCTCCAAGCTTTCTTT
TRBJ1-1	TRBV7-8	TRBD1	once	CASSSIATGRGNTEAFF	TGTGCCAGCAGCTCCATCGCGACAGGGCGGGGGAACACTGAAGCTTTCTTT
TRBJ2-5	TRBV7-9	TRBD1	few	CASSLYSGTGFQETQYF	TGTGCCAGCAGCTTATACTCCGGGACAGGGTTCCAAGAGACCCAGTACTTC
TRBJ1-1	TRBV18	.	.	CASSPVGAGVNTEAFF	TGTGCCAGCTCACCAGTCGGCGCAGGGGTGAACACTGAAGCTTTCTTT
TRBJ2-7	TRBV11-2	.	few	CASSLLSYEQYF	TGTGCCAGCAGCTTACTCTCCTACGAGCAGTACTTC
TRBJ2-1	TRBV4-2	.	.	CASSQVAENYNEQFF	TGTGCCAGCAGCCAAGTTGCGGAGAACTACAATGAGCAGTTCTTC
TRBJ2-7	TRBV29-1	TRBD1	few	CSVTGATLYEQYF	TGCAGCGTTACAGGGGCTACACTTTACGAGCAGTACTTC
TRBJ1-5	TRBV30	.	.	CAWSVRGSNQPQHF	TGTGCCTGGAGTGTACGCGGTAGCAATCAGCCCCAGCATTTT
TRBJ2-5	TRBV2	.	.	CASSVSIQETQYF	TGTGCCAGCAGTGTCTCTATCCAAGAGACCCAGTACTTC
TRBJ1-2	TRBV6-1	TRBD1	.	CASSGATGGNGYTF	TGTGCCAGCAGCGGAGCGACAGGGGGGAATGGCTACACCTTC
TRBJ1-1	TRBV2	.	.	CASSPTGKNTEAFF	TGTGCCAGCAGTCCTACAGGGAAGAACACTGAAGCTTTCTTT
TRBJ1-2	TRBV19	TRBD1	few	CASSTGTGPYGYTF	TGTGCCAGTAGTACCGGGACAGGTCCCTATGGCTACACCTTC
TRBJ1-1	TRBV2	TRBD1	few	CASSTGENTEAFF	TGTGCCAGCAGCACAGGGGAGAACACTGAAGCTTTCTTT
TRBJ1-5	TRBV18	.	.	CASSQRRSDQPQHF	TGTGCCAGCTCACAACGACGTAGCGATCAGCCCCAGCATTTT
TRBJ2-1	TRBV11-3	TRBD2	few	CASSLLAGERYNEQFF	TGTGCCAGCAGCTTGTTAGCGGGAGAGAGGTACAATGAGCAGTTCTTC
TRBJ2-5	TRBV19	.	.	CASSSGLKGVQETQYF	TGTGCCAGTAGTTCGGGACTCAAGGGCGTCCAAGAGACCCAGTACTTC
TRBJ1-2	TRBV13	.	few	CASSLDRNYGYTF	TGTGCCAGCAGCTTAGACAGGAACTATGGCTACACCTTC
TRBJ1-1	TRBV2	.	.	CASNPERGTEAFF	TGTGCCAGCAATCCGGAGCGTGGCACTGAAGCTTTCTTT
TRBJ2-1	TRBV30	.	few	CAWSKRAPDEQFF	TGTGCCTGGAGTAAGCGGGCCCCCGATGAGCAGTTCTTC
TRBJ2-3	TRBV10-3	TRBD1	.	CAISPGQGQSDTQYF	TGTGCCATCAGTCCGGGACAGGGGCAGTCAGATACGCAGTATTTT
TRBJ2-3	TRBV7-4	.	few	CASSPRGSCTDTQYF	TGTGCCAGCAGCCCGCGGGGCAGTTGCACAGATACGCAGTATTTT
TRBJ1-1	TRBV6-5	.	.	CASSQSRVNTEAFF	TGTGCCAGCAGTCAGTCTCGGGTGAACACTGAAGCTTTCTTT
TRBJ1-2	TRBV19	.	.	CASSGWAPYGYTF	TGTGCCAGTAGTGGTTGGGCTCCTTATGGCTACACCTTC
TRBJ2-3	TRBV2	TRBD2	few	CASSEELASTDTQYF	TGTGCCAGCAGTGAGGAACTAGCGAGCACAGATACGCAGTATTTT
TRBJ1-6	TRBV30	.	.	CAWKGVGSPLHF	TGTGCCTGGAAAGGGGTTGGTTCACCCCTCCACTTT
TRBJ2-7	TRBV18	.	few	CASSPSGSGITYEQYF	TGTGCCAGCTCCCCTTCGGGTTCAGGGATTACCTACGAGCAGTACTTC
TRBJ2-5	TRBV5-1	TRBD1	.	CASSFQPGQGWETQYF	TGCGCCAGCAGCTTCCAACCGGGACAGGGTTGGGAGACCCAGTACTTC
TRBJ2-7	TRBV4-2	.	few	CASSRALLDEQYF	TGTGCCAGCAGCCGAGCTCTACTAGACGAGCAGTACTTC
TRBJ1-6	TRBV30	.	few	CAWSRTRGMDSPLHF	TGTGCCTGGAGTCGGACCAGGGGAATGGATTCACCCCTCCACTTT
TRBJ2-3	TRBV5-1	TRBD2	.	CASSLLAGKDTQYF	TGCGCCAGCAGCTTACTAGCGGGGAAAGATACGCAGTATTTT
TRBJ1-1	TRBV19	.	.	CASSFMDSEAFF	TGTGCCAGTAGCTTTATGGACAGTGAAGCTTTCTTT
TRBJ2-5	TRBV7-6	TRBD2	few	CASSPAGGPKTQYF	TGTGCCAGCAGCCCAGCGGGAGGGCCGAAGACCCAGTACTTC
TRBJ2-7	TRBV29-1	TRBD1	.	CSARDSSYEQYF	TGCAGCGCCCGGGACAGCTCCTACGAGCAGTACTTC
TRBJ2-7	TRBV19	.	few	CASRSDRSSYEQYF	TGTGCCAGTAGGTCTGACAGGAGCTCCTACGAGCAGTACTTC
TRBJ1-1	TRBV5-4	.	.	CASSLRGNTEAFF	TGTGCCAGCAGCTTACGGGGAAACACTGAAGCTTTCTTT
TRBJ2-3	TRBV6-5	.	few	CASSSPDTQYF	TGTGCCAGCAGCTCCCCAGATACGCAGTATTTT
TRBJ2-2	TRBV5-6	.	.	CASSTGGAGELFF	TGTGCCAGCAGCACTGGGGGGGCTGGGGAGCTGTTTTTT
TRBJ2-7	TRBV6-1	TRBD2	few	CASSEVPGGGEQYF	TGTGCCAGCAGTGAAGTACCGGGAGGTGGCGAGCAGTACTTC
TRBJ2-6	TRBV18	.	few	CASSPTQVDGVLTF	TGTGCCAGCTCACCAACGCAGGTCGACGGCGTCCTGACTTTC
TRBJ2-3	TRBV6-5	TRBD1	.	CASRPSGTGDDTQYF	TGTGCCAGCAGACCATCCGGGACAGGGGACGACACGCAGTATTTT
TRBJ2-3	TRBV4-2	.	few	CASSQDLARGTTDTQYF	TGTGCCAGCAGCCAAGACCTAGCGCGGGGAACCACAGATACGCAGTATTTT